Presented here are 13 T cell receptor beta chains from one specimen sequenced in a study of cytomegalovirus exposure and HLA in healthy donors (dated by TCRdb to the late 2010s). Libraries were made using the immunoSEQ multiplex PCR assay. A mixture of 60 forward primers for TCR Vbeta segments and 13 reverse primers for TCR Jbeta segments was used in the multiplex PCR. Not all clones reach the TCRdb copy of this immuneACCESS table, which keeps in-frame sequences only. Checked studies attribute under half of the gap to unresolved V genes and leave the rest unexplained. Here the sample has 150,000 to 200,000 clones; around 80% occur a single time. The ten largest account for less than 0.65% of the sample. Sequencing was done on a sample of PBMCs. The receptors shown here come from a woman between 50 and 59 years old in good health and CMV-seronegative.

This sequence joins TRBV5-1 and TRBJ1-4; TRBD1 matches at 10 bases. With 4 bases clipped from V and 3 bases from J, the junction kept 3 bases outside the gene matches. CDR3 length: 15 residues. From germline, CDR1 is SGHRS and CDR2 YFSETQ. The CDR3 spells CASSVDRGPNEKLFF. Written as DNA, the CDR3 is TGCGCCAGCAGCGTTGACAGGGGGCCTAATGAAAAACTGTTTTTT. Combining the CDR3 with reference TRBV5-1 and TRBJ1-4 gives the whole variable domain KAGVTQTPRYLIKTRGQQVTLSCSPISGHRSVSWYQQTPGQGLQFLFEYFSETQRNKGNFPGRFSGRQFSNSRSEMNVSTLELGDSALYLCASSVDRGPNEKLFFGSGTQLSVL.

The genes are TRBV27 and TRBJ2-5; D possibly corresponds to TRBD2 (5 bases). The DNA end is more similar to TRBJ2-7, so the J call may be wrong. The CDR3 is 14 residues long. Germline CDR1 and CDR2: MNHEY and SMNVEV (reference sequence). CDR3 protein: CASSFRGRVYEQYF. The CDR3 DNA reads TGTGCCAGCAGTTTCCGGGGTAGGGTCTACGAGCAGTACTTC.

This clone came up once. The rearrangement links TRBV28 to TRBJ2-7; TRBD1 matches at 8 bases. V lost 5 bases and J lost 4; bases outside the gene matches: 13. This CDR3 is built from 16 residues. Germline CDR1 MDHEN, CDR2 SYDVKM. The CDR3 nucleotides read TGTGCCAGCAGTCTCCTCCGGACAGGGTATAGGTACGAGCAGTACTTC. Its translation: CASSLLRTGYRYEQYF.

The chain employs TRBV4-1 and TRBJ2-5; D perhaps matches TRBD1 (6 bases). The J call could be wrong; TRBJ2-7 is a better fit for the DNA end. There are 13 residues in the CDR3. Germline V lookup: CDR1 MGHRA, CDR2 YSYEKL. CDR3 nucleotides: TGCGCCAGCAGCCTCACAGGGATTCACGAGCAGTACTTC. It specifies CASSLTGIHEQYF.

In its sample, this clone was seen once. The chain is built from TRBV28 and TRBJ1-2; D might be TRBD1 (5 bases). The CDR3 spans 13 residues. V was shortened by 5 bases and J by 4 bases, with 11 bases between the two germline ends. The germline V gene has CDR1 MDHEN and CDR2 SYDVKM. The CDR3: CASSPQGIYGYTF. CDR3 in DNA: TGTGCCAGCAGTCCCCAGGGAATCTATGGCTACACCTTC.

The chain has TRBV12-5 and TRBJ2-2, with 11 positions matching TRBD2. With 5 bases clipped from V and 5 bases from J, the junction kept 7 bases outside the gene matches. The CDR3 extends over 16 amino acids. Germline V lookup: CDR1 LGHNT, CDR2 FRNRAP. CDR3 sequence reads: CASGLGLADATGELFF. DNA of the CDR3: TGTGCTAGTGGTCTGGGACTAGCGGATGCAACCGGGGAGCTGTTTTTT.

CDR3 protein: CASSSGQGNSPLHF. CDR3 DNA sequence: TGTGCCAGCAGTTCCGGACAGGGAAATTCACCCCTCCACTTT. V gene TRBV28 combines with J gene TRBJ1-6; TRBD1 matches at 8 bases. V trimming: 4 bases; J trimming: 7 bases; junction bases outside the gene matches: 3. The length of the CDR3 is 14 residues. Germline CDR1 and CDR2: MDHEN and SYDVKM.

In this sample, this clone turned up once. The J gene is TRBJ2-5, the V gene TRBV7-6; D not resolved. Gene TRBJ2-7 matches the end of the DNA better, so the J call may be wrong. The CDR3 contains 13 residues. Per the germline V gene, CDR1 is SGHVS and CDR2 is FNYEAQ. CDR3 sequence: CASSSGLSYEQYF. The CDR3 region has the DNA TGTGCCAGCAGCTCCGGGTTGTCCTACGAGCAGTACTTC.

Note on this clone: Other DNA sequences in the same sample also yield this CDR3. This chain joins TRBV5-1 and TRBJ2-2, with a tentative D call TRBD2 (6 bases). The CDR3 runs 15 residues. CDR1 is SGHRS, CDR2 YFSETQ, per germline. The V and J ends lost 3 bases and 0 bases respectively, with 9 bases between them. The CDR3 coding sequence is TGCGCCAGCAGCTCAGGGACTCCGAACACCGGGGAGCTGTTTTTT. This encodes CASSSGTPNTGELFF.

The DNA of the CDR3 is TGTGCCAGCTCACCACTCGCGTCCGTATCGCCTTCTGAAGCTTTCTTT. It translates to CASSPLASVSPSEAFF. The chain uses TRBV18 and TRBJ1-1; D is undetermined. This CDR3 comprises 16 residues. The germline CDR1 and CDR2 sequences are KGHSH and LQKENI. The V end lost 1 base, the J end lost 6 bases, and 18 bases lay between the germline ends. Supplemented by reference TRBV18 and TRBJ1-1, the full variable domain reads NAGVMQNPRHLVRRRGQEARLRCSPMKGHSHVYWYRQLPEEGLKFMVYLQKENIIDESGMPKERFSAEFPKEGPSILRIQQVVRGDSAAYFCASSPLASVSPSEAFFGQGTRLTVV.

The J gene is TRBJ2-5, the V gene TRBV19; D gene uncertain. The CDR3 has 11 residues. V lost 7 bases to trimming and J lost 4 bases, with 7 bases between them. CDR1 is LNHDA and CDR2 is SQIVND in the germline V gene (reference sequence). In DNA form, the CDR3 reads TGTGCCAGTACGGCAGGAGAGACCCAGTACTTC. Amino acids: CASTAGETQYF.

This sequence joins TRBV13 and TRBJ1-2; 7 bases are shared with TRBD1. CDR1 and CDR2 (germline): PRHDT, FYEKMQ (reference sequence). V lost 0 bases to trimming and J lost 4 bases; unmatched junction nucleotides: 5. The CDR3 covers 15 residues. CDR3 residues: CASSLGRTGSYGYTF. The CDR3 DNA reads TGTGCCAGCAGCTTAGGCCGGACAGGTAGCTATGGCTACACCTTC.

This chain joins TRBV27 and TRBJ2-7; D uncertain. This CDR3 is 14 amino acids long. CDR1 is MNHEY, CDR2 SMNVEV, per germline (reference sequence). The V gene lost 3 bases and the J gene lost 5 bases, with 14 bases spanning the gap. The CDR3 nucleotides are TGTGCCAGCAGTTTGAGTGACAACCCCCACGAGCAGTACTTC. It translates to CASSLSDNPHEQYF.